This is a list of T cell receptor beta chains from one sample in a study of cytomegalovirus exposure and HLA in healthy donors. Here immunoSEQ multiplex PCR was the method, and the copy in TCRdb shows in-frame clones only, minus some. The sample lists roughly 170,000 clones, 82% occurring once. Sequencing was carried out using PBMCs. All receptors come from a male donor in good health and CMV-seronegative. CDR3s include the opening cysteine and the closing phenylalanine or tryptophan. Fields, in order: CDR3 protein, CDR3 DNA, J gene, V gene, D gene, clone size. The D gene is left open where the match is weak. Some rows mark clone size as missing; the rest say once, few, many or name a class of expanded clone.

CDR3aa: CASSLLAGGGNEQFF
CDR3nt: TGTGCCAGCAGCTTGTTAGCGGGAGGTGGCAATGAGCAGTTCTTC
j_gene: TRBJ2-1
v_gene: TRBV5-8
d_gene: TRBD2
abundance: once

CDR3aa: CASSSGEAREAFF
CDR3nt: TGTGCCAGCAGCTCGGGGGAGGCACGTGAAGCTTTCTTT
j_gene: TRBJ1-1
v_gene: TRBV11-3
d_gene: .
abundance: .

CDR3aa: CASSYRQGRSYEQYF
CDR3nt: TGTGCCAGCAGTTACCGACAGGGGCGCTCCTACGAGCAGTACTTC
j_gene: TRBJ2-7
v_gene: TRBV27
d_gene: TRBD1
abundance: .

CDR3aa: CASSLRGTGPNNYGYTF
CDR3nt: TGTGCCAGCAGCTTACGGGGGACAGGGCCGAACAACTATGGCTACACCTTC
j_gene: TRBJ1-2
v_gene: TRBV7-8
d_gene: TRBD1
abundance: few

CDR3aa: CSVEMLADNTGELFF
CDR3nt: TGCAGCGTTGAAATGCTAGCGGATAACACCGGGGAGCTGTTTTTT
j_gene: TRBJ2-2
v_gene: TRBV29-1
d_gene: TRBD2
abundance: .

CDR3aa: CASSRQREVNTEAFF
CDR3nt: TGCGCCAGCAGCCGACAGCGGGAAGTGAACACTGAAGCTTTCTTT
j_gene: TRBJ1-1
v_gene: TRBV5-1
d_gene: .
abundance: .

CDR3aa: CASSYTSDRALSPLHF
CDR3nt: TGTGCCAGCAGCTATACCTCGGACAGGGCCCTTTCACCCCTCCACTTT
j_gene: TRBJ1-6
v_gene: TRBV5-6
d_gene: TRBD1
abundance: .

CDR3aa: CASRHGGVYEQYF
CDR3nt: TGTGCCAGCAGACACGGGGGGGTCTACGAGCAGTACTTC
j_gene: TRBJ2-7
v_gene: TRBV28
d_gene: TRBD2
abundance: .

CDR3aa: CASSFRMNTEAFF
CDR3nt: TGTGCCAGCAGTTTCAGAATGAACACTGAAGCTTTCTTT
j_gene: TRBJ1-1
v_gene: TRBV27
d_gene: .
abundance: .

CDR3aa: CASSQSTDYGYTF
CDR3nt: TGCGCCAGCAGCCAATCCACGGACTATGGCTACACCTTC
j_gene: TRBJ1-2
v_gene: TRBV4-3
d_gene: .
abundance: .

CDR3aa: CASSQAGGIGNTQYF
CDR3nt: TGCGCCAGCAGCCAGGCAGGGGGCATAGGAAATACGCAGTATTTT
j_gene: TRBJ2-3
v_gene: TRBV4-1
d_gene: TRBD1
abundance: .

CDR3aa: CASSPLGTGVQSNQPQHF
CDR3nt: TGTGCCAGCTCACCACTTGGGACAGGGGTTCAGAGCAATCAGCCCCAGCATTTT
j_gene: TRBJ1-5
v_gene: TRBV18
d_gene: TRBD1
abundance: .

CDR3aa: CASSYSGRGHRGYTF
CDR3nt: TGTGCCAGCAGTTACTCGGGCAGGGGTCACCGTGGCTACACCTTC
j_gene: TRBJ1-2
v_gene: TRBV6-5
d_gene: .
abundance: .

CDR3aa: CASSKEGASGDPSYEQYF
CDR3nt: TGTGCCAGCAGCAAAGAAGGGGCTAGCGGGGATCCCTCCTACGAGCAGTACTTC
j_gene: TRBJ2-7
v_gene: TRBV21-1
d_gene: .
abundance: .

CDR3aa: CASGLGTLSGANVLTF
CDR3nt: TGTGCTAGTGGTTTGGGGACACTCTCTGGGGCCAACGTCCTGACTTTC
j_gene: TRBJ2-6
v_gene: TRBV12-5
d_gene: .
abundance: .

CDR3aa: CASSLGPGSEQFF
CDR3nt: TGTGCCAGCAGCTTAGGGCCGGGGAGCGAGCAGTTCTTC
j_gene: TRBJ2-1
v_gene: TRBV7-3
d_gene: .
abundance: .

CDR3aa: CASRSQGTAGELFF
CDR3nt: TGTGCCAGCAGGTCACAGGGGACGGCCGGGGAGCTGTTTTTT
j_gene: TRBJ2-2
v_gene: TRBV6-5
d_gene: TRBD1
abundance: .

CDR3aa: CASTPGNSYEQYF
CDR3nt: TGTGCCAGCACCCCGGGGAACTCCTACGAGCAGTACTTC
j_gene: TRBJ2-7
v_gene: TRBV27
d_gene: .
abundance: .

CDR3aa: CASSYSRTENTEAFF
CDR3nt: TGTGCCAGCAGTTACTCAAGGACAGAAAACACTGAAGCTTTCTTT
j_gene: TRBJ1-1
v_gene: TRBV6-6
d_gene: .
abundance: once

CDR3aa: CASSQPGLAGGPGTQYF
CDR3nt: TGTGCCAGCAGCCAGCCGGGACTAGCGGGGGGGCCGGGGACCCAGTACTTC
j_gene: TRBJ2-5
v_gene: TRBV5-4
d_gene: TRBD2
abundance: few

CDR3aa: CASSLPSPLAGGYEQYF
CDR3nt: TGTGCCAGCAGCTTACCCTCTCCCCTAGCGGGAGGCTACGAGCAGTACTTC
j_gene: TRBJ2-7
v_gene: TRBV7-2
d_gene: TRBD2
abundance: .

CDR3aa: CASSNLDRVYNEQFF
CDR3nt: TGCGCCAGCAGCAACCTAGACAGGGTTTACAATGAGCAGTTCTTC
j_gene: TRBJ2-1
v_gene: TRBV5-1
d_gene: TRBD1
abundance: .

CDR3aa: CAWSLFGTPNEKLFF
CDR3nt: TGTGCCTGGAGTCTTTTTGGGACACCGAATGAAAAACTGTTTTTT
j_gene: TRBJ1-4
v_gene: TRBV30
d_gene: .
abundance: .

CDR3aa: CASSFRQGSGELFF
CDR3nt: TGTGCCAGCAGTTTCAGACAGGGGTCCGGGGAGCTGTTTTTT
j_gene: TRBJ2-2
v_gene: TRBV27
d_gene: TRBD1
abundance: .

CDR3aa: CASSPLQGSQGEQYF
CDR3nt: TGTGCCAGCAGCCCACTACAGGGCTCCCAGGGCGAGCAGTACTTC
j_gene: TRBJ2-7
v_gene: TRBV5-6
d_gene: .
abundance: .

CDR3aa: CASRAESSYNEQFF
CDR3nt: TGTGCCAGCAGGGCGGAGAGCTCCTACAATGAGCAGTTCTTC
j_gene: TRBJ2-1
v_gene: TRBV5-8
d_gene: .
abundance: .

CDR3aa: CASTTPKNTGELFF
CDR3nt: TGTGCCAGCACCACTCCTAAGAACACCGGGGAGCTGTTTTTT
j_gene: TRBJ2-2
v_gene: TRBV25-1
d_gene: .
abundance: .

CDR3aa: CASSTVSQETQYF
CDR3nt: TGTGCCAGTAGTACAGTCAGCCAAGAGACCCAGTACTTC
j_gene: TRBJ2-5
v_gene: TRBV19
d_gene: .
abundance: few

CDR3aa: CASSRRTDNSPLHF
CDR3nt: TGCGCCAGCAGCCGTAGGACAGATAATTCACCCCTCCACTTT
j_gene: TRBJ1-6
v_gene: TRBV4-1
d_gene: .
abundance: .

CDR3aa: CASSISQQGKNGYTF
CDR3nt: TGTGCCAGTAGTATCTCCCAACAGGGGAAAAATGGCTACACCTTC
j_gene: TRBJ1-2
v_gene: TRBV19
d_gene: TRBD1
abundance: .

CDR3aa: CASSFHFYEQYF
CDR3nt: TGTGCCAGCAGCTTCCACTTCTACGAGCAGTACTTC
j_gene: TRBJ2-7
v_gene: TRBV7-3
d_gene: .
abundance: once

CDR3aa: CASSRGTGRPGYEQYF
CDR3nt: TGTGCCAGCAGCCGCGGAACAGGGCGACCAGGATACGAGCAGTACTTC
j_gene: TRBJ2-7
v_gene: TRBV28
d_gene: .
abundance: .

CDR3aa: CASRAPGWETQYF
CDR3nt: TGTGCCAGCAGAGCCCCAGGGTGGGAGACCCAGTACTTC
j_gene: TRBJ2-5
v_gene: TRBV11-2
d_gene: .
abundance: .

CDR3aa: CASSSRGLLGNTIYF
CDR3nt: TGTGCCAGCAGCTCGAGGGGGCTTTTGGGAAACACCATATATTTT
j_gene: TRBJ1-3
v_gene: TRBV7-3
d_gene: TRBD1
abundance: .

CDR3aa: CASSSGSYQPQHF
CDR3nt: TGTGCCAGCAGTTCGGGATCCTACCAGCCCCAGCATTTT
j_gene: TRBJ1-5
v_gene: TRBV6-6
d_gene: .
abundance: .

CDR3aa: CASSYVYPNNEQFF
CDR3nt: TGTGCCAGCAGCTATGTCTACCCCAACAATGAGCAGTTCTTC
j_gene: TRBJ2-1
v_gene: TRBV6-5
d_gene: .
abundance: .

CDR3aa: CASSMVGQYSNQPQHF
CDR3nt: TGTGCCAGTAGTATGGTGGGGCAGTATAGCAATCAGCCCCAGCATTTT
j_gene: TRBJ1-5
v_gene: TRBV19
d_gene: .
abundance: .

CDR3aa: CASSTGGGSGEQYF
CDR3nt: TGTGCCAGCAGTACAGGGGGCGGATCGGGTGAGCAGTACTTC
j_gene: TRBJ2-7
v_gene: TRBV5-4
d_gene: TRBD1
abundance: .

CDR3aa: CASSVGQPYGYTF
CDR3nt: TGTGCCAGCAGTGTTGGGCAGCCATATGGCTACACCTTC
j_gene: TRBJ1-2
v_gene: TRBV25-1
d_gene: .
abundance: .

CDR3aa: CASSFRDRAYEQYF
CDR3nt: TGCGCCAGCAGCTTCCGGGACAGGGCTTACGAGCAGTACTTC
j_gene: TRBJ2-7
v_gene: TRBV5-1
d_gene: TRBD1
abundance: .

CDR3aa: CASSLRPGDQPQHF
CDR3nt: TGCGCCAGCAGCTTGAGGCCAGGGGATCAGCCCCAGCATTTT
j_gene: TRBJ1-5
v_gene: TRBV5-1
d_gene: .
abundance: .

CDR3aa: CATALAGEQFF
CDR3nt: TGTGCCACCGCCTTAGCGGGTGAGCAGTTCTTC
j_gene: TRBJ2-1
v_gene: TRBV7-3
d_gene: TRBD2
abundance: .

CDR3aa: CASTLIRGLATEAFF
CDR3nt: TGTGCCAGCACCCTGATCAGGGGGCTTGCCACTGAAGCTTTCTTT
j_gene: TRBJ1-1
v_gene: TRBV6-1
d_gene: TRBD1
abundance: .

CDR3aa: CASSAGQGLGELFF
CDR3nt: TGTGCCAGCAGTGCGGGACAGGGGCTCGGGGAGCTGTTTTTT
j_gene: TRBJ2-2
v_gene: TRBV27
d_gene: TRBD1
abundance: few

CDR3aa: CASSFHSYDGYTF
CDR3nt: TGTGCCAGCAGCTTTCACAGCTATGATGGCTACACCTTC
j_gene: TRBJ1-2
v_gene: TRBV7-9
d_gene: .
abundance: once

CDR3aa: CASSVAGGTYSNQPQHF
CDR3nt: TGTGCCAGCAGCGTGGCAGGGGGGACTTATAGCAATCAGCCCCAGCATTTT
j_gene: TRBJ1-5
v_gene: TRBV5-6
d_gene: TRBD1
abundance: .

CDR3aa: CASSIGRFGQETQYF
CDR3nt: TGTGCCAGTAGTATAGGCAGGTTCGGCCAAGAGACCCAGTACTTC
j_gene: TRBJ2-5
v_gene: TRBV19
d_gene: .
abundance: .

CDR3aa: CASSVRSGIEGSSTDTQYF
CDR3nt: TGTGCCAGCAGTGTACGATCGGGGATTGAGGGATCTAGCACAGATACGCAGTATTTT
j_gene: TRBJ2-3
v_gene: TRBV6-1
d_gene: .
abundance: .

CDR3aa: CSVEGDRIYEQYF
CDR3nt: TGCAGCGTTGAGGGGGACAGAATCTACGAGCAGTACTTC
j_gene: TRBJ2-7
v_gene: TRBV29-1
d_gene: TRBD1
abundance: .

CDR3aa: CASSPRLAGFYEQYF
CDR3nt: TGTGCCAGCAGTCCGCGACTAGCGGGGTTTTACGAGCAGTACTTC
j_gene: TRBJ2-7
v_gene: TRBV27
d_gene: TRBD2
abundance: .

CDR3aa: CASNPLDKTEAFF
CDR3nt: TGTGCCAGTAATCCTCTGGACAAGACTGAAGCTTTCTTT
j_gene: TRBJ1-1
v_gene: TRBV19
d_gene: .
abundance: .

CDR3aa: CASTPGTVYEQYF
CDR3nt: TGTGCCAGTACCCCCGGGACAGTCTACGAGCAGTACTTC
j_gene: TRBJ2-7
v_gene: TRBV19
d_gene: TRBD1
abundance: .

CDR3aa: CASSESREGGYEQYF
CDR3nt: TGCGCCAGCAGTGAGTCCAGGGAAGGGGGCTACGAGCAGTACTTC
j_gene: TRBJ2-7
v_gene: TRBV10-2
d_gene: .
abundance: .

CDR3aa: CASSLTSGRYDEQFF
CDR3nt: TGTGCCAGCAGCCTCACTAGCGGGAGGTACGATGAGCAGTTCTTC
j_gene: TRBJ2-1
v_gene: TRBV7-9
d_gene: TRBD2
abundance: few

CDR3aa: CASSFTTYQSSYEQYF
CDR3nt: TGTGCCAGCAGTTTCACGACTTACCAGAGCTCCTACGAGCAGTACTTC
j_gene: TRBJ2-7
v_gene: TRBV6-6
d_gene: .
abundance: .

CDR3aa: CSSSSAGTSGRGGYEQYF
CDR3nt: TGTTCCAGCAGCTCAGCCGGGACTAGCGGGAGAGGGGGCTACGAGCAGTACTTC
j_gene: TRBJ2-7
v_gene: TRBV7-9
d_gene: TRBD2
abundance: once

CDR3aa: CASGLVLTNTGELFF
CDR3nt: TGTGCTAGTGGTTTGGTACTAACTAACACCGGGGAGCTGTTTTTT
j_gene: TRBJ2-2
v_gene: TRBV12-5
d_gene: .
abundance: .

CDR3aa: CASSQGLVDEQYF
CDR3nt: TGCGCCAGCAGCCAGGGACTAGTTGACGAGCAGTACTTC
j_gene: TRBJ2-7
v_gene: TRBV4-1
d_gene: TRBD2
abundance: few

CDR3aa: CASSSRQGANEKLFF
CDR3nt: TGTGCCAGCAGCTCCCGACAGGGGGCTAATGAAAAACTGTTTTTT
j_gene: TRBJ1-4
v_gene: TRBV11-2
d_gene: TRBD1
abundance: .

CDR3aa: CASSSLARSVDTQYF
CDR3nt: TGTGCCAGCAGCTCTCTAGCTAGGTCCGTAGATACGCAGTATTTT
j_gene: TRBJ2-3
v_gene: TRBV9
d_gene: .
abundance: .